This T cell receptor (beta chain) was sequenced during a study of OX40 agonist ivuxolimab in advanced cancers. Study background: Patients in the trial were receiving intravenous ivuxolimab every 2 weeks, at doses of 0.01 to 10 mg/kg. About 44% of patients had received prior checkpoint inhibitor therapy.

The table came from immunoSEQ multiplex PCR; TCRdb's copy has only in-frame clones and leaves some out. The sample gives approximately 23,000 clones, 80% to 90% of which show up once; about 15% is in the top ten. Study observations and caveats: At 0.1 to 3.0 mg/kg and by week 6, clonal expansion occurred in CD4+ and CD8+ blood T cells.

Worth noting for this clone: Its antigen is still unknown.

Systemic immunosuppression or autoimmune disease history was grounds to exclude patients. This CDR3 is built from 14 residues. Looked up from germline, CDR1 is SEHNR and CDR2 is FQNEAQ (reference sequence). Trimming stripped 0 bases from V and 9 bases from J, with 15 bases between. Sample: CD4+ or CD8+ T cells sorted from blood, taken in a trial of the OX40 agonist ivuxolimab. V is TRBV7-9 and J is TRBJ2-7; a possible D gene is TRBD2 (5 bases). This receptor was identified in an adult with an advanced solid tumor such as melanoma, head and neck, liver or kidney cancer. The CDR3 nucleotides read TGTGCCAGCAGCTTAGCGGGAGAGGCGCCAGCGCAGTACTTC. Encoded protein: CASSLAGEAPAQYF.